This T cell receptor (beta chain) was observed in a study of human T cells and chemical hapten exposure. Study-wide results and caveats: Among TCRs, those above 1 in 1000 frequency were unaffected by DPC sensitization. Expanded TCR sets contained significantly more large CDR3 similarity clusters than controls. Patch test score showed a positive correlation with PT1 expanded TCR counts.

Attachment of unique molecular identifiers to individual cDNA molecules was performed in the library. TCRdb recomputed calls from the RACE reads with MiXCR, one row per CDR3 protein. The sample carries approximately 260,000 distinct CDR3 sequences, 7.5% to 9% recorded once. Time point described: pre-sensitization, week 0. Treatment: therapeutic diphenylcyclopropenone sensitization with weekly scalp DPC. CDR3 length: 16 residues. V lost 4 bases to trimming and J lost 4 bases; unmatched junction nucleotides: 7. Germline V gives CDR1 KGHSH, CDR2 LQKENI. Notes on this clonotype: Its target is unknown.

The sample was whole blood, taken in connection with sensitization to the hapten diphenylcyclopropenone (DPC). This sequence joins TRBV18 and TRBJ1-1; 12 nucleotides line up with TRBD1. This TCR was recovered from a man aged 18 to 30 with alopecia areata. Some clones in this sample may be carry-over from other donors' samples. For the CDR3, the DNA is TGTGCCAGCTCACGGGACAGGGGGCTTTCGAGCACTGAAGCTTTCTTT. It encodes CASSRDRGLSSTEAFF.